The next 26 T cell receptor beta chains were all read from a single sample in a study of cytomegalovirus exposure and HLA in healthy donors. The PCR employed 60 Vbeta primers together with 13 Jbeta primers. This table comes from immunoSEQ multiplex PCR, and its TCRdb copy is limited to in-frame clones, with some not included. The sample includes about 100,000 clones, around 85% of them seen just once. The sequencing input was PBMCs. These receptors were obtained from a young man in good health and CMV-seronegative.

This rearrangement joins TRBV7-9 to TRBJ2-4; 10 nucleotides align to TRBD2. V lost 5 bases and J lost 3; bases outside the gene matches: 10. The CDR3 contains 17 residues. From germline, CDR1 is SEHNR and CDR2 FQNEAQ (reference sequence). The CDR3 sequence: CASSPLGSGRLKNIQYF. The CDR3 region has the DNA TGTGCCAGCAGCCCCCTGGGTAGCGGGAGGCTCAAAAACATTCAGTACTTC.

This clone was observed once. This chain links TRBV10-3 with TRBJ2-7; weak D call: TRBD1 (6 bases). CDR3 length equals 15 residues. Germline V gene lookup returns CDR1 ENHRY and CDR2 SYGVKD. Trimming cost V 4 bases and J 0 bases, with 13 bases left between them. The CDR3 is CAISVTGTSSYEQYF. DNA for the CDR3: TGTGCCATCAGTGTTACCGGGACATCCTCCTACGAGCAGTACTTC.

The CDR3 is CASSWEQGLGYEQYF. DNA of the CDR3: TGCGCCAGCAGCTGGGAACAGGGTTTGGGCTACGAGCAGTACTTC. V and J are TRBV5-1 and TRBJ2-7, with D perhaps TRBD1 (6 bases). There are 15 residues in the CDR3. Germline CDR1 reads SGHRS; CDR2 reads YFSETQ. The V and J ends lost 3 bases and 3 bases respectively, with 16 bases between them. Full variable domain (remainder filled in from reference TRBV5-1 and TRBJ2-7): KAGVTQTPRYLIKTRGQQVTLSCSPISGHRSVSWYQQTPGQGLQFLFEYFSETQRNKGNFPGRFSGRQFSNSRSEMNVSTLELGDSALYLCASSWEQGLGYEQYFGPGTRLTVT.

The rearrangement uses TRBV30 and TRBJ2-3; D not resolved. The length of the CDR3 is 15 residues. V was trimmed by 4 bases and J by 4 bases, leaving 18 bases between them. From germline, CDR1 is GTSNPN and CDR2 SVGIG (reference sequence). DNA for the CDR3: TGTGCCTGGACCAGTGGCCTTAACCTCCCAGATACGCAGTATTTT. Residues: CAWTSGLNLPDTQYF. Full variable domain (rest looked up from reference TRBV30 and TRBJ2-3): SQTIHQWPATLVQPVGSPLSLECTVEGTSNPNLYWYRQAAGRGLQLLFYSVGIGQISSEVPQNLSASRPQDRQFILSSKKLLLSDSGFYLCAWTSGLNLPDTQYFGPGTRLTVL.

V gene TRBV5-4 combines with J gene TRBJ2-2; TRBD2 aligns across 9 bases. V gave up 6 bases and J gave up 6 bases; unmatched junction bases: 12. The length of the CDR3 is 16 residues. CDR1 SGHNT and CDR2 YYREEE come from the germline V gene (reference sequence). The CDR3 DNA reads TGTGCCAGCACCCAGTCTGGCGGGAGGGTGCCCGGGGAGCTGTTTTTT. It codes for CASTQSGGRVPGELFF.

The chain couples TRBV28 to TRBJ2-3; D is ambiguous. Germline assignment: CDR1 MDHEN and CDR2 SYDVKM. CDR3 size: 13 residues. Deletions cut 7 bases from V and 4 bases from J, with 12 bases between. This chain's CDR3 is CASTDLQPDTQYF. The CDR3 DNA follows: TGTGCCAGCACCGACTTGCAACCAGATACGCAGTATTTT.

The chain recombines TRBV7-9 with TRBJ2-7, with 7 positions matching TRBD2. Unmatched junction bases numbered 9, after V lost 4 bases and J lost 0 bases. The CDR3 consists of 16 residues. In germline, CDR1 is SEHNR, CDR2 FQNEAQ (reference sequence). The CDR3 coding sequence is TGTGCCAGCAGCTCCTATAGCGGGCCAAGCTCCTACGAGCAGTACTTC. It is translated as CASSSYSGPSSYEQYF. Combining the CDR3 with reference TRBV7-9 and TRBJ2-7 gives the whole variable domain DTGVSQNPRHKITKRGQNVTFRCDPISEHNRLYWYRQTLGQGPEFLTYFQNEAQLEKSRLLSDRFSAERPKGSFSTLEIQRTEQGDSAMYLCASSSYSGPSSYEQYFGPGTRLTVT.

The chain carries TRBV28 and TRBJ2-3; D ambiguous. The V and J ends lost 5 bases and 2 bases respectively, with 20 bases between them. The germline V gene has CDR1 MDHEN and CDR2 SYDVKM. The CDR3 contains 17 residues. CDR3 DNA sequence: TGTGCCAGCAGTGCCCTAGTTTCCCGAGTGTCCACAGATACGCAGTATTTT. Translating it yields CASSALVSRVSTDTQYF. Using reference TRBV28 and TRBJ2-3 for the parts outside the CDR3, the full variable domain is DVKVTQSSRYLVKRTGEKVFLECVQDMDHENMFWYRQDPGLGLRLIYFSYDVKMKEKGDIPEGYSVSREKKERFSLILESASTNQTSMYLCASSALVSRVSTDTQYFGPGTRLTVL.

The J gene is TRBJ2-3, the V gene TRBV5-1; perhaps TRBD2 as D (6 bases). V lost 1 base, J lost 2 bases, and 17 bases lay in between. The V gene's germline CDR1 is SGHRS and CDR2 YFSETQ. The CDR3 has 17 residues. The CDR3 sequence: CASSLWSPTGVTDTQYF. CDR3 DNA: TGCGCCAGCAGCTTGTGGTCCCCCACGGGGGTCACAGATACGCAGTATTTT. The full variable domain, in which reference TRBV5-1 and TRBJ2-3 provide the parts outside the CDR3, is KAGVTQTPRYLIKTRGQQVTLSCSPISGHRSVSWYQQTPGQGLQFLFEYFSETQRNKGNFPGRFSGRQFSNSRSEMNVSTLELGDSALYLCASSLWSPTGVTDTQYFGPGTRLTVL.

The chain is built from TRBV30 and TRBJ2-2; TRBD1 aligns across 11 bases. Trimming took 4 bases from V and 7 from J; bases not matched to a gene: 5. The CDR3 runs to 14 residues. Germline CDR1 and CDR2: GTSNPN and SVGIG (reference sequence). The CDR3 is CAWNRDRGDGELFF. CDR3 in DNA: TGTGCCTGGAACCGGGACAGGGGGGACGGGGAGCTGTTTTTT.

The genes are TRBV28 and TRBJ2-7, with TRBD2 matching 12 bases. Losses at the gene ends were 2 bases for V and 0 bases for J; bases not matched to a gene: 11. The CDR3 loop spans 19 amino acids. In germline, CDR1 is MDHEN, CDR2 SYDVKM. CDR3 nucleotides: TGTGCCAGCAGTTTAACACTAGCGGGAGGCCAATATCGCTCCTACGAGCAGTACTTC. It encodes CASSLTLAGGQYRSYEQYF.

The CDR3 reads CASSGKRETQYF. The CDR3 coding sequence is TGTGCCAGCAGTGGTAAGAGGGAGACCCAGTACTTC. The chain has TRBV28 and TRBJ2-5; no reliable D call. Germline V CDR1 and CDR2: MDHEN, SYDVKM. The CDR3 covers 12 residues. With 5 bases removed from V and 5 bases from J, the gap between germline ends came to 9 bases.

The rearrangement joins TRBV19 to TRBJ1-5, with no clear D. Germline CDR1 is LNHDA and CDR2 is SQIVND (reference sequence). V dropped 0 bases and J dropped 2 bases, with 5 bases sitting between them. CDR3 size: 14 residues. The CDR3 coding sequence is TGTGCCAGTAGTATAGAAGCTGGCAATCAGCCCCAGCATTTT. It specifies CASSIEAGNQPQHF. The full variable domain, its missing parts supplied by reference TRBV19 and TRBJ1-5, is DGGITQSPKYLFRKEGQNVTLSCEQNLNHDAMYWYRQDPGQGLRLIYYSQIVNDFQKGDIAEGYSVSREKKESFPLTVTSAQKNPTAFYLCASSIEAGNQPQHFGDGTRLSIL.

This chain uses TRBV5-6 with TRBJ2-1, with a weak D call TRBD1 (5 bases). The germline V gene has CDR1 SGHDT and CDR2 YYEEEE. Between the trimmed V and J ends, which lost 2 bases and 6 bases, there was a span of 9 bases. The CDR3 extends over 13 amino acids. CDR3 DNA sequence: TGTGCCAGCAGCTTCGCCAGGGCCAATGAGCAGTTCTTC. Protein product: CASSFARANEQFF.

This chain links TRBV6-1 with TRBJ2-3; 10 positions match TRBD2. The germline CDR1 and CDR2 sequences are MNHNS and SASEGT. CDR3 length: 14 residues. The ends lost 8 bases at V and 5 bases at J; junction bases unmatched: 7. CDR3 DNA sequence: TGTGCCAGCCGAGCGGGGGGGGCCGTAGATACGCAGTATTTT. This gives the protein CASRAGGAVDTQYF.

This clone came up once. V and J are TRBV5-1 and TRBJ2-5, with 11 nucleotides matching TRBD2. Losses at the gene ends were 2 bases for V and 3 bases for J; bases not matched to a gene: 3. Germline V gene data show CDR1 as SGHRS and CDR2 as YFSETQ. CDR3 length: 15 residues. The CDR3 reads CASSFGSGREETQYF. CDR3 DNA: TGCGCCAGCAGCTTCGGTAGCGGGAGGGAAGAGACCCAGTACTTC.

The chain uses TRBV28 and TRBJ2-1; 8 positions match TRBD2. This CDR3 region has 15 residues. Germline-derived CDR1 and CDR2 are MDHEN and SYDVKM. The junction had 7 bases not matched to a gene; V was cut back by 8 bases and J by 1 base. This CDR3 reads CASEGLDVSYNEQFF. CDR3 DNA: TGTGCCAGCGAGGGACTAGATGTTTCCTACAATGAGCAGTTCTTC.

The CDR3 nucleotides are TGTGCCAGCAGCGAACAGGGGTCTGGAAACACCATATATTTT. Translating gives CASSEQGSGNTIYF. The V and J genes are TRBV9 and TRBJ1-3, with 7 bases lining up with TRBD1. Germline-derived CDR1 and CDR2 are SGDLS and YYNGEE. The CDR3 extends over 14 amino acids. The trim removed 3 bases at V and 1 base at J, leaving 1 base unmatched.

The CDR3 sequence: CASSLLAGGDEQFF. Here the CDR3 DNA reads TGTGCCAGCAGTTTATTGGCAGGGGGCGATGAGCAGTTCTTC. The gene calls are TRBV27 and TRBJ2-1, with 8 bases identical to TRBD1. With V trimmed by 1 base and J by 8 bases, 4 bases remained unmatched. The CDR3 runs 14 residues. Germline V CDR1 and CDR2: MNHEY, SMNVEV (reference sequence).

This chain joins TRBV6-5 and TRBJ2-1, with D perhaps matching TRBD2 (5 bases). The CDR3 contains 15 residues. The V end was cut by 7 bases, the J end by 3 bases, with 16 bases between. Per the germline V gene, CDR1 is MNHEY and CDR2 is SVGAGI. CDR3 sequence (DNA): TGTGCCAGCACTCCCCAGGCGGGCTTCTACAATGAGCAGTTCTTC. Its protein is CASTPQAGFYNEQFF.

The genes are TRBV11-3 and TRBJ2-3; TRBD2 matches at 7 bases. V shed 5 bases and J 3 bases; nucleotides not matched to a gene: 8. The germline gives CDR1 SGHNT, CDR2 YENEEA. The CDR3 covers 15 residues. The CDR3 is CASSRTSLETDTQYF. In DNA, the CDR3 is TGTGCCAGCAGCCGGACTAGTTTAGAAACAGATACGCAGTATTTT.

A word on this clone: The junction differs from germline at one of its ends, possibly a read error. This chain joins TRBV10-3 and TRBJ2-7, with 8 bases matching TRBD2. This CDR3 spans 13 amino acids. The germline CDR1 and CDR2 sequences are ENHRY and SYGVKD. CDR3 in amino acids: CAVSSGDVYEEYF. The CDR3 bases are TGTGCCGTCAGTAGCGGGGATGTCTACGAGGAGTACTTC.

This chain links TRBV4-3 with TRBJ2-4, with 10 bases fitting TRBD2. Germline CDR1 and CDR2: LGHNA and YSLEER. The CDR3 has 14 amino acids. Trimming at V came to 0 bases and at J to 12 bases, leaving 5 bases not matched to a gene. CDR3 nucleotides: TGCGCCAGCAGCCAAGATCGAACTAGCGGGAATCAGTACTTC. Its translation: CASSQDRTSGNQYF.

This clone was detected once. V gene TRBV2 combines with J gene TRBJ2-5, with TRBD1 identical over 10 bases. The CDR3 contains 16 residues. The ends lost 3 bases at V and 7 bases at J; junction bases unmatched: 11. Germline V gene lookup returns CDR1 SNHLY and CDR2 FYNNEI. CDR3: CASSDSLDRGRGTQYF. The CDR3 bases are TGTGCCAGCAGTGATTCCCTCGACAGGGGGCGTGGGACCCAGTACTTC.

The genes are TRBV11-2 and TRBJ2-1, with no clear D. V lost 5 bases to trimming and J lost 8 bases, with 7 bases between them. There are 11 residues in the CDR3. CDR1 SGHAT and CDR2 FQNNGV come from the germline V gene. The CDR3 spells CASSPLHEQFF. The CDR3 DNA is TGTGCCAGCAGCCCCCTCCATGAGCAGTTCTTC.

This rearrangement joins TRBV6-1 to TRBJ1-1; a possible D gene is TRBD1 (5 bases). CDR1 is MNHNS and CDR2 is SASEGT in the germline V gene. Trimming cost V 10 bases and J 4 bases, with 13 bases left between them. The CDR3 contains 12 residues. Written as DNA, the CDR3 is TGTGCCACAGACCGGGGGAGCACTGAAGCTTTCTTT. It translates to CATDRGSTEAFF.